The next 3 T cell receptor beta chains were all read from a single sample in a study of blood T cell repertoires in COVID-19. Data came from immunoSEQ multiplex PCR; TCRdb stores just in-frame clones and leaves some out. The sample shows nearly 350,000 clones, 87% of them seen only once. Sequencing was done on a sample of peripheral blood. These receptors were obtained from a woman between 45 and 65 years old with COVID-19, enrolled during active disease.

This chain joins TRBV3-1 (or the pseudogene TRBV3-2) and TRBJ2-5, with 15 bases identical to TRBD2. The CDR3 is 18 amino acids. Germline assignment: CDR1 LGHDT and CDR2 YNNKEL (reference sequence). V shed 1 base, J shed 3 bases, and the junction held 6 bases outside the gene matches. The CDR3 loop is CASSQVGLAGGPEETQYF. CDR3 bases: TGTGCCAGCAGCCAAGTAGGACTAGCGGGAGGGCCGGAAGAGACCCAGTACTTC.

V gene TRBV6-6 combines with J gene TRBJ2-7; 10 bases agree with TRBD1. Germline assignment: CDR1 MNHNY and CDR2 SVGAGI (reference sequence). V shed 8 bases, J shed 4 bases, and the junction held 8 bases outside the gene matches. This CDR3 is 14 amino acids long. The CDR3 region is CASHRQGATYEQYF. The CDR3 DNA is TGTGCCAGCCATCGACAGGGGGCCACGTACGAGCAGTACTTC.

The V gene is TRBV27, the J gene TRBJ2-5, with TRBD2 identical over 13 bases. Germline V gives CDR1 MNHEY, CDR2 SMNVEV (reference sequence). The CDR3 is 19 residues long. The trim removed 2 bases at V and 4 bases at J, leaving 13 bases unmatched. The CDR3 sequence: CASSLASPGLAGMGETQYF. As DNA, the CDR3 is TGTGCCAGCAGTTTAGCTTCTCCGGGACTAGCGGGAATGGGAGAGACCCAGTACTTC.